This entry describes one TCR beta chain. The data originate from a study of control samples from healthy donors and cancer patients. The repertoire was sequenced with immunoSEQ multiplex PCR; TCRdb's copy has only in-frame clones and lacks some. The top ten hold 4.5% to 6% of the sample, which has 150,000 or so clones, 94% seen once. The CDR3 has 14 residues. The germline gives CDR1 MDHEN, CDR2 SYDVKM. The V gene lost 5 bases and the J gene lost 4 bases, with 14 bases spanning the gap. This TCR was recovered from a man aged 40-50 years in good health. Sequencing used blood. The V call is TRBV28, the J call TRBJ1-2; no clear D gene. The CDR3: CASSESFLPYGYTF. In nucleotides, the CDR3 is TGTGCCAGCAGTGAAAGCTTCTTGCCCTATGGCTACACCTTC.